This T cell receptor (beta chain) appears in the sequencing data of a study of blood T cell repertoires in COVID-19. At the level of the study: T cells, B-cell-depleted T cells, or PBMCs provided the cDNA or gDNA that served as material.

The method was immunoSEQ multiplex PCR; TCRdb's version includes in-frame clones alone and lacks a portion of them. The sample consists of 290,000 or so clones, 87% of them appearing once. The CDR3 consists of 16 residues. The trim removed 4 bases at V and 7 bases at J, leaving 13 bases unmatched. The V gene's germline CDR1 is SGHAT and CDR2 FQNNGV. This sequence originates from a man aged 18 to 30 with active or convalescent COVID-19. Sequenced: peripheral blood. V usage is TRBV11-2 and J usage is TRBJ2-3; 8 nucleotides match TRBD2. CDR3 DNA: TGTGCCAGCAGCTCCACTACGGGACTAGTTGCTCATACGCAGTATTTT. Protein: CASSSTTGLVAHTQYF.